The next 10 T cell receptor beta chains were all read from a single sample in a study of a mutant IDH1 vaccine in newly diagnosed glioma. Their antigens remain unidentified. Sample time point: week 47, end of study. With topical imiquimod, each dose of the vaccine consisted of 300 ug of mutant IDH1 20-mer peptide. Profiled with immunoSEQ multiplex PCR; TCRdb holds only in-frame clones, not every one. The sample contains more than 35,000 clones, about 75% of which appear only once. This specimen was PBMCs, taken from a glioma patient whose treatment included an IDH1 peptide vaccine. Receptors were obtained from a middle-aged man with glioma.

V usage is TRBV28 and J usage is TRBJ2-3, with D possibly matching TRBD2 (6 bases). Germline values: CDR1 MDHEN, CDR2 SYDVKM. The V end was cut by 3 bases, the J end by 1 base, with 26 bases between. CDR3 length: 20 residues. The CDR3 DNA sequence: TGTGCCAGCAGTTTGGTTGGTGGAGGGCTAGACGGAGCGGGCACAGATACGCAGTATTTT. Translating it yields CASSLVGGGLDGAGTDTQYF.

The chain carries TRBV5-6 and TRBJ1-2; the match to TRBD1 covers 8 bases. This CDR3 region has 16 residues. From germline, CDR1 is SGHDT and CDR2 YYEEEE. Trimming cost V 0 bases and J 5 bases; bases outside gene matches: 9. CDR3: CASSLAGTGSGYGYTF. The CDR3 DNA reads as TGTGCCAGCAGCTTGGCCGGGACAGGATCTGGGTATGGCTACACCTTC.

The chain uses TRBV25-1 and TRBJ2-1, with D possibly TRBD1 on 5 matching bases. Germline-derived CDR1 and CDR2 are MGHDK and SYGVNS. V was pared by 3 bases and J by 2 bases, with 8 bases between. This CDR3 comprises 14 residues. The CDR3 spells CASSEETAYNEQFF. As DNA, the CDR3 is TGTGCCAGCAGTGAGGAGACAGCCTACAATGAGCAGTTCTTC.

This chain joins TRBV11-3 and TRBJ1-2; D is undetermined. Trimming took off 5 bases at V and 4 bases at J, with 11 bases between the two ends. This CDR3 has 13 residues. Per the germline V gene, CDR1 is SGHNT and CDR2 is YENEEA. The CDR3 DNA sequence: TGTGCCAGCAGCCCCACAAGCGGCTATGGCTACACCTTC. Translated: CASSPTSGYGYTF. Filled out from reference TRBV11-3 and TRBJ1-2, the complete variable domain reads EAGVVQSPRYKIIEKKQPVAFWCNPISGHNTLYWYLQNLGQGPELLIRYENEEAVDDSQLPKDRFSAERLKGVDSTLKIQPAELGDSAVYLCASSPTSGYGYTFGSGTRLTVV.

The chain links TRBV18 to TRBJ1-2; no reliable D call. Germline lookup yields CDR1 KGHSH and CDR2 LQKENI. Trimming shortened V by 1 base and J by 6 bases, and 12 bases separated the two germline ends. The CDR3 consists of 14 residues. The CDR3 DNA follows: TGTGCCAGCTCACCACGAGTTAGTGGCGATGGCTACACCTTC. Residues: CASSPRVSGDGYTF. Together with reference TRBV18 and TRBJ1-2, the CDR3 gives the full variable domain: NAGVMQNPRHLVRRRGQEARLRCSPMKGHSHVYWYRQLPEEGLKFMVYLQKENIIDESGMPKERFSAEFPKEGPSILRIQQVVRGDSAAYFCASSPRVSGDGYTFGSGTRLTVV.

In its sample, this clone was seen once. This chain connects TRBV5-4 to TRBJ1-1; no reliable D call. The CDR3 extends over 16 amino acids. In germline, CDR1 is SGHNT, CDR2 YYREEE (reference sequence). Trimming left V 0 bases short and J 2 bases short, with 14 bases between. Here the CDR3 reads CASSLEKGVSNTEAFF. DNA of the CDR3: TGTGCCAGCAGCTTGGAAAAGGGTGTTTCAAACACTGAAGCTTTCTTT.

V usage is TRBV7-9 and J usage is TRBJ1-5; the match to TRBD1 covers 7 bases. CDR1 is SEHNR and CDR2 is FQNEAQ in the germline V gene (reference sequence). CDR3 length: 17 amino acids. The V segment lost 4 bases and the J segment 5 bases; nucleotides outside the gene matches: 14. The CDR3 bases are TGTGCCAGCAGCTCTGAGCTGGAACAGGGGACGCATCAGCCCCAGCATTTT. Translated: CASSSELEQGTHQPQHF.

The chain is built from TRBV28 and TRBJ2-7; D might be TRBD2 (6 bases). V was clipped by 5 bases and J by 5 bases, with 13 bases between them. This CDR3 is 13 amino acids long. Germline-derived CDR1 and CDR2 are MDHEN and SYDVKM. This CDR3 reads CASSHKTRNEQYV. CDR3 nucleotides: TGTGCCAGCAGTCACAAGACTAGGAACGAGCAGTACGTC.

This chain connects TRBV5-1 to TRBJ1-1; 8 nucleotides agree with TRBD1. This CDR3 is built from 14 residues. Germline V gene sequence: CDR1 SGHRS, CDR2 YFSETQ. J gave up 7 bases and V 3 bases, and 8 bases lay outside the gene matches. The CDR3 is CASSSRDRLYEAFF. CDR3 DNA sequence: TGCGCCAGCAGCTCCCGGGACAGGCTATATGAAGCTTTCTTT.

This sequence joins TRBV10-1 and TRBJ2-1; 12 bases are a match to TRBD2. J gave up 8 bases and V 10 bases, and 15 bases lay outside the gene matches. This CDR3 is 16 amino acids long. Germline loops: CDR1 WNHNN, CDR2 SYGVQD (reference sequence). The CDR3 DNA follows: TGCGCCACGGCAGGGACTAGCGGGTCCTCCGGGGATGAGCAGTTCTTC. Translating it yields CATAGTSGSSGDEQFF.